A selection of T cell receptor beta chains follows, all from one sample in a study of T cell responses to AZD1222 COVID-19 vaccine. The data were produced by immunoSEQ multiplex PCR, yet TCRdb's version contains in-frame clones alone and is incomplete. The repertoire holds some 110,000 clones, with around 85% as singletons. This specimen was peripheral blood, taken on day 0 of MenACWY control vaccination. All receptors derive from an adult in good health. Each CDR3 is given with its conserved first and last residue. The D gene is left open where the match is weak. A clone size is listed for some rows: how often the clone was seen (once, few, many), or a class if it is expanded.

CDR3 DNA	CDR3 protein	J gene	clone size	V gene	D gene
TGTGCCAGCAGCTTATTGGGTAGCGGATCCTACAATGAGCAGTTCTTC	CASSLLGSGSYNEQFF	TRBJ2-1	.	TRBV7-9	.
TGCAGCGTTACTAGCGGGGGGGCCCAGTTCTTC	CSVTSGGAQFF	TRBJ2-1	.	TRBV29-1	TRBD2
TGTGCCAGCAGCAATGACAGTAACTATGGCTACACCTTC	CASSNDSNYGYTF	TRBJ1-2	.	TRBV21-1	.
TGTGCCAGCAGTCGGGACAGGGTTTTACTGTTTTTT	CASSRDRVLLFF	TRBJ1-4	.	TRBV28	TRBD1
TGTGCCAGCAGCTTATACGCAGGGGCCTACGAGCAGTACTTC	CASSLYAGAYEQYF	TRBJ2-7	.	TRBV7-8	.
TGTGCCAGCAGTAGGGCAGGCGATGGCTACACCTTC	CASSRAGDGYTF	TRBJ1-2	.	TRBV25-1	.
TGTGCCAGCTCACCACCGTGGCAGCCGAACACTGAAGCTTTCTTT	CASSPPWQPNTEAFF	TRBJ1-1	.	TRBV18	.
TGTGCCAGCAGCTTGTCTGGCGGGGGGGATACAGATACGCAGTATTTT	CASSLSGGGDTDTQYF	TRBJ2-3	.	TRBV5-4	TRBD2
TGCGCCAGCAGCCAGTCAGCGGGACTCGGCTATGGCTACACCTTC	CASSQSAGLGYGYTF	TRBJ1-2	few	TRBV4-1	.
TGCGCCAGCAGCTTGGCCTTCGGGACAGGGGACGAAAAACTGTTTTTT	CASSLAFGTGDEKLFF	TRBJ1-4	.	TRBV5-1	TRBD1
TGCGCCAGCAGCCAAGATTCCATTATCGACACCGGGGAGCTGTTTTTT	CASSQDSIIDTGELFF	TRBJ2-2	once	TRBV4-3	.
TGTGCCAGCCTACAGGGGGGAAGGTACGAGCAGTACTTC	CASLQGGRYEQYF	TRBJ2-7	.	TRBV28	TRBD1
TGCGCCTGCAATGAAGGGTACGGCACAGATACGCAGTATTTT	CACNEGYGTDTQYF	TRBJ2-3	once	TRBV10-2	.
TGTGCCAGCAGCGTTAGCGGGGGGTCCTCCTACGAGCAGTACTTC	CASSVSGGSSYEQYF	TRBJ2-7	.	TRBV11-3	TRBD2
TGTGCCAGTTGCCGGGACAGGGGGCAAAACTATGGCTACACCTTC	CASCRDRGQNYGYTF	TRBJ1-2	.	TRBV27	TRBD1
TGCGCCAGCAGCCAAGATAGGGGGGCCGGTAATCGGGACCGGGACACCGGGGAGCTGTTTTTT	CASSQDRGAGNRDRDTGELFF	TRBJ2-2	few	TRBV4-3	.
TGTGCCATCAGCTACACCGGCGGCACTGAAGCTTTCTTT	CAISYTGGTEAFF	TRBJ1-1	.	TRBV10-3	.
TGTGCCAGTAGTATAATCCCACAGGGCTTCGGCGATGGCTACACCTTC	CASSIIPQGFGDGYTF	TRBJ1-2	few	TRBV19	.
TGTGCCAGCAGCTTAGCGGACAGGGGTTATGGCTACACCTTC	CASSLADRGYGYTF	TRBJ1-2	.	TRBV7-2	TRBD1
TGTGCCAGCAGCGACAGTTTTAGTCAGCCCCAGCATTTT	CASSDSFSQPQHF	TRBJ1-5	.	TRBV7-2	.
TGTGCCAGCAGCCCATCCGGGGGATTCGATTACAATGAGCAGTTCTTC	CASSPSGGFDYNEQFF	TRBJ2-1	.	TRBV7-2	.
TGTGCCAGCAGCCCACGACAGGGACCCACCACAGATACGCAGTATTTT	CASSPRQGPTTDTQYF	TRBJ2-3	.	TRBV7-2	TRBD1
TGTGCCAGCAGTTTATCCCCCCATAATAGAGGCCCTGAAGCTTTCTTT	CASSLSPHNRGPEAFF	TRBJ1-1	.	TRBV27	.
TGTGCCAGCATGGTTGGGTTTAACTATGGCTACACCTTC	CASMVGFNYGYTF	TRBJ1-2	.	TRBV28	.
TGTGCCAGCAGCTTCGGGACAGAGCAAGAGCAGTACTTC	CASSFGTEQEQYF	TRBJ2-7	.	TRBV5-6	TRBD1
TGTGCCAGCTCGTTAGGACTCGAGTACTACGAGCAGTACTTC	CASSLGLEYYEQYF	TRBJ2-7	.	TRBV18	.
TGTGCCAGCAGGATGGACAGACGGGACACTGAAGCTTTCTTT	CASRMDRRDTEAFF	TRBJ1-1	once	TRBV6-5	.
TGTGCCAGCAGTTCGCCCTCGGCTAGCGGGGACACAGATACGCAGTATTTT	CASSSPSASGDTDTQYF	TRBJ2-3	.	TRBV6-2/TRBV6-3	TRBD2
TGCGCCAGCAGCCCGCCCGGGGGGCGCGGTGAAGCTTTCTTT	CASSPPGGRGEAFF	TRBJ1-1	once	TRBV5-1	.
TGTGCCAGCAGCGTAGGAGGCTGGGTCAATCAGCCCCAGCATTTT	CASSVGGWVNQPQHF	TRBJ1-5	.	TRBV9	.
TGTGCCAGTAGTATAGTGAGGCAGGACTTAATCTTAGTGCAGCCCCAGCATTTT	CASSIVRQDLILVQPQHF	TRBJ1-5	.	TRBV19	.